The 21 T cell receptor beta chains reported below all come from one sample, sequenced in a study of cytomegalovirus exposure and HLA in healthy donors. PCR primers comprised 60 Vbeta and 13 Jbeta primers. Profiling relied on immunoSEQ multiplex PCR, and the TCRdb table lists in-frame clones only, not all of them. The table lists about 160,000 clones, around 76% of them singletons. The sample was PBMCs. Every receptor here comes from a female donor in good health and CMV-seronegative.

The rearrangement joins TRBV2 to TRBJ2-7; D remains ambiguous. Germline CDR1 and CDR2: SNHLY and FYNNEI. The length of the CDR3 is 11 residues. V lost 8 bases and J 3 bases, leaving 8 bases between the germline ends. This CDR3 reads CASRYYYEQYF. The CDR3 coding sequence is TGTGCCAGCCGATACTACTACGAGCAGTACTTC.

V is TRBV10-3 and J is TRBJ2-3; 13 nucleotides match TRBD2. In germline, CDR1 is ENHRY, CDR2 SYGVKD. This CDR3 has 20 residues. V shed 3 bases and J 0 bases; nucleotides not matched to a gene: 12. The CDR3: CAISDPRTSGRGISTDTQYF. CDR3 DNA sequence: TGTGCCATCAGTGACCCAAGGACTAGCGGGAGAGGAATTAGCACAGATACGCAGTATTTT.

The chain links TRBV15 to TRBJ1-4; TRBD1 matches at 8 bases. Trimming cost V 1 base and J 8 bases; bases outside gene matches: 6. The CDR3 is made up of 15 amino acids. Germline V gives CDR1 LNHNV, CDR2 YYDKDF (reference sequence). The CDR3, as DNA: TGTGCCACCAGCAGAGGTACAGGGGGAAGCGAAAAACTGTTTTTT. This encodes CATSRGTGGSEKLFF.

The V and J genes are TRBV6-1 and TRBJ1-2, with 7 bases fitting TRBD1. Germline V CDR1 and CDR2: MNHNS, SASEGT. This CDR3 region has 13 residues. The V gene end was trimmed by 6 bases and the J gene end by 4 bases; junction bases not matched to a gene: 5. CDR3 residues: CASRGQFFYGYTF. CDR3 in DNA: TGTGCCAGCAGGGGACAGTTTTTCTATGGCTACACCTTC.

The chain recombines TRBV19 with TRBJ2-7, with a weak D call TRBD2 (6 bases). The CDR3 spans 13 residues. Germline CDR1 and CDR2: LNHDA and SQIVND (reference sequence). The V gene lost 5 bases and the J gene lost 0 bases, with 8 bases spanning the gap. DNA for the CDR3: TGTGCCAGTAGTCGGGACTTCTCCTACGAGCAGTACTTC. It specifies CASSRDFSYEQYF.

The gene calls are TRBV6-1 and TRBJ2-3, with D tentatively TRBD2 (7 bases). The CDR3 spans 17 residues. The germline gives CDR1 MNHNS, CDR2 SASEGT. V was shortened by 3 bases and J by 4 bases, with 20 bases between the two germline ends. This CDR3 is CASSEHVGRGGSDTQYF. The CDR3 coding sequence is TGTGCCAGCAGTGAGCATGTCGGCAGGGGAGGGTCAGATACGCAGTATTTT.

The gene calls are TRBV5-1 and TRBJ2-7; possibly TRBD2 for D (6 bases). CDR3 length: 14 amino acids. From germline, CDR1 is SGHRS and CDR2 YFSETQ. With 0 bases removed from V and 3 bases from J, the gap between germline ends came to 10 bases. This CDR3 reads CASSLGGVGYEQYF. The CDR3 nucleotides read TGCGCCAGCAGCTTGGGCGGGGTGGGCTACGAGCAGTACTTC. The full variable domain, rest sourced from reference TRBV5-1 and TRBJ2-7, is KAGVTQTPRYLIKTRGQQVTLSCSPISGHRSVSWYQQTPGQGLQFLFEYFSETQRNKGNFPGRFSGRQFSNSRSEMNVSTLELGDSALYLCASSLGGVGYEQYFGPGTRLTVT.

J is TRBJ2-7 and V is TRBV30, with D tentatively TRBD2 (5 bases). Germline values: CDR1 GTSNPN, CDR2 SVGIG (reference sequence). This CDR3 has 14 residues. V lost 0 bases to trimming and J lost 6 bases, with 15 bases between them. This CDR3 reads CAWSVTGLDSEQYF. CDR3 DNA: TGTGCCTGGAGTGTAACGGGCCTGGACTCCGAGCAGTACTTC.

The chain carries TRBV2 and TRBJ1-1, with D possibly being TRBD1 (5 bases). V was cut by 6 bases and J by 3 bases, with 14 bases left in between. CDR3 length equals 14 residues. Germline V gene sequence: CDR1 SNHLY, CDR2 FYNNEI. The DNA for the CDR3 is TGTGCCAGCAGCGGCGACAGAGACTACACTGAAGCTTTCTTT. Protein: CASSGDRDYTEAFF.

DNA of the CDR3: TGCGCCAGCAGCCAACTCCCGGGGAACAAAAACATTCAGTACTTC. This gives the protein CASSQLPGNKNIQYF. This chain joins TRBV4-1 and TRBJ2-4; possible D gene TRBD2, 5 bases. This CDR3 comprises 15 residues. V was trimmed by 2 bases and J by 3 bases, leaving 11 bases between them. Germline CDR1 is MGHRA and CDR2 is YSYEKL.

The chain is built from TRBV6-1 and TRBJ1-1; D ambiguous. The germline CDR1 and CDR2 sequences are MNHNS and SASEGT. The length of the CDR3 is 12 residues. Trimming took 2 bases from V and 1 from J, leaving 2 bases between them. CDR3 protein: CASSERNTEAFF. The CDR3 DNA reads as TGTGCCAGCAGTGAACGGAACACTGAAGCTTTCTTT.

V gene TRBV6-5 combines with J gene TRBJ2-1; 7 bases match TRBD2. In germline, CDR1 is MNHEY, CDR2 SVGAGI. CDR3 length equals 13 residues. Germline trimming cut 7 bases from V and 7 bases from J; bases unmatched to any gene: 7. CDR3 amino acids: CASNAGELNEQFF. CDR3 DNA: TGTGCCAGCAACGCGGGAGAGCTAAATGAGCAGTTCTTC.

The gene calls are TRBV7-3 and TRBJ1-4; 8 bases are a match to TRBD1. CDR3 length: 17 residues. The V gene's germline CDR1 is SGHTA and CDR2 FQGTGA. Unmatched junction bases numbered 11, after V lost 1 base and J lost 7 bases. CDR3 nucleotides: TGTGCCAGCAGCTTAAGTGAGAGGACAGGGTGGTGTGAAAAACTGTTTTTT. Its translation is CASSLSERTGWCEKLFF.

The J gene is TRBJ2-2, the V gene TRBV5-1, with a possible D match to TRBD1 (6 bases). The CDR3 spans 15 residues. Germline values: CDR1 SGHRS, CDR2 YFSETQ. Trimming stripped 3 bases from V and 0 bases from J, with 9 bases between. Here the CDR3 reads CASSYTGTNTGELFF. In nucleotides, the CDR3 is TGCGCCAGCAGCTACACAGGGACGAACACCGGGGAGCTGTTTTTT.

The V and J genes are TRBV21-1 and TRBJ2-1; the DNA was not used to check the table's D call, TRBD2. TRBV21-1 is noted as a pseudogene. This CDR3 contains 15 residues. CDR3 DNA sequence: TGTGCCAGCAGCAAAAACCTAGCGGGGGTTCATGAGCAGTTCTTC. This translates into CASSKNLAGVHEQFF.

For this clone: This CDR3 is also generated by other DNA sequences in the sample. The chain uses TRBV6-5 and TRBJ2-7; D is undetermined. From germline, CDR1 is MNHEY and CDR2 SVGAGI. V lost 1 base to trimming and J lost 6 bases, with 7 bases between them. This CDR3 comprises 12 residues. The CDR3 loop reads CASSYFGGEQYF. The CDR3, as DNA: TGTGCCAGCAGTTACTTCGGCGGCGAGCAGTACTTC.

This chain links TRBV5-1 with TRBJ1-4; possible D gene TRBD1, 5 bases. Germline V gives CDR1 SGHRS, CDR2 YFSETQ. The CDR3 runs to 14 residues. V was cut by 2 bases and J by 6 bases, with 11 bases left in between. DNA of the CDR3: TGCGCCAGCAGCTTAGGGGTTGGGGATGAAAAACTGTTTTTT. It is translated as CASSLGVGDEKLFF.

Here the CDR3 reads CASSVGTANTEAFF. In DNA form, the CDR3 reads TGTGCCAGTAGTGTCGGGACAGCGAACACTGAAGCTTTCTTT. V is TRBV19 and J is TRBJ1-1; 7 nucleotides line up with TRBD1. Per the germline V gene, CDR1 is LNHDA and CDR2 is SQIVND (reference sequence). The CDR3 has 14 residues. J lost 1 base, V lost 5 bases, and 4 bases had no gene match.

This chain joins TRBV6-1 and TRBJ2-1; D possibly corresponds to TRBD1 (6 bases). V lost 1 base to trimming and J lost 4 bases, with 14 bases between them. The CDR3 runs to 16 residues. CDR1 is MNHNS and CDR2 is SASEGT in the germline V gene. The DNA for the CDR3 is TGTGCCAGCAGTGAAGACGGGCAGGGGATATACAATGAGCAGTTCTTC. It yields the protein CASSEDGQGIYNEQFF.

The chain couples TRBV27 to TRBJ1-2; 10 bases are a match to TRBD1. With V trimmed by 3 bases and J by 6 bases, 7 bases remained unmatched. Germline loops: CDR1 MNHEY, CDR2 SMNVEV (reference sequence). This CDR3 has 15 residues. In nucleotides, the CDR3 is TGTGCCAGCAGTTTCCGGGACAGGGGACGGGATGGCTACACCTTC. Translated, it gives CASSFRDRGRDGYTF.

The chain carries TRBV19 and TRBJ1-1; 7 positions agree with TRBD1. Per the germline V gene, CDR1 is LNHDA and CDR2 is SQIVND (reference sequence). There are 12 residues in the CDR3. The J segment lost 0 bases and the V segment lost 9 bases, leaving 1 base of the junction unmatched. CDR3 DNA: TGTGCCAGCAGGGGGGTGAACACTGAAGCTTTCTTT. This translates into CASRGVNTEAFF.